The entry below describes one TCR beta chain. What it binds is unknown. This specimen comes from a study of CD8+ T cells in alopecia areata. Findings and caveats of the study: Among the top 100, expanded CD8+ clones were significantly decreased by tofacitinib, as was scalp clonality. The study also sequences resident alphabeta T cells of normal skin in scalp samples.

Documented treatment: oral pan-JAK inhibitor, 5-10 mg twice daily. Investigators isolated RNA and reverse transcribed it into cDNA to act as the sequencing template. TCRdb keeps only in-frame clones here, not all; method: immunoSEQ multiplex PCR. The data show some 190,000 clones, 50% to 70% seen once. Source: CD4+ T cells sorted from blood, taken between weeks 49 and 50, from a patient treated with tofacitinib. The clonotype comes from a human donor with alopecia areata.

The CDR3 loop is CASRRGTAMNTEAFF. CDR3 sequence (DNA): TGTGCCAGCAGGAGAGGGACGGCCATGAACACTGAAGCTTTCTTT. The V and J genes are TRBV27 and TRBJ1-1; D perhaps matches TRBD1 (5 bases). The CDR3 is made up of 15 amino acids. V lost 6 bases and J lost 0, with 14 bases in between. From germline, CDR1 is MNHEY and CDR2 SMNVEV (reference sequence).